Following are 4 T cell receptor beta chains from one sample sequenced in a study of blood T cell repertoires in COVID-19. Measured with immunoSEQ multiplex PCR; TCRdb has only the in-frame clones, and not every one. This table has approximately 200,000 clones, around 86% appearing once. Material: peripheral blood. Source of these receptors: a woman aged 30 to 39 with active or convalescent COVID-19.

The chain recombines TRBV3-1 (or the pseudogene TRBV3-2) with TRBJ2-3; D might be TRBD1 (5 bases). CDR3 length equals 14 residues. V lost 0 bases to trimming and J lost 5 bases, with 9 bases between them. Germline V lookup: CDR1 LGHDT, CDR2 YNNKEL (reference sequence). CDR3 nucleotide sequence: TGTGCCAGCAGCCAAGAGGCAGGGCGAGATACGCAGTATTTT. Translating it yields CASSQEAGRDTQYF.

CDR3 bases: TGCGCCAGCAGCCAAGGACAGTGGAACTACGAGCAGTACTTC. Translation: CASSQGQWNYEQYF. The chain combines TRBV4-1 with TRBJ2-7; a possible D gene is TRBD1 (5 bases). The V gene's germline CDR1 is MGHRA and CDR2 YSYEKL. Trimming took off 1 base at V and 3 bases at J, with 10 bases between the two ends. The CDR3 runs to 14 residues.

The CDR3 nucleotides read TGTGCCAGTAGTATGGGACTGAACACCGGGGAGCTGTTTTTT. Its protein product is CASSMGLNTGELFF. V gene TRBV19 combines with J gene TRBJ2-2; D is possibly TRBD2 (6 bases). Germline V gives CDR1 LNHDA, CDR2 SQIVND (reference sequence). The CDR3 length is 14 residues. V lost 3 bases, J lost 1 base, and 6 bases lay in between.

This clone was seen just once. V gene TRBV27 combines with J gene TRBJ2-7; 7 nucleotides match TRBD2. The CDR3 length is 16 residues. After removal of 4 bases from V and 7 bases from J, the junction contained 16 bases not matched to a gene. Germline V lookup: CDR1 MNHEY, CDR2 SMNVEV (reference sequence). In nucleotides, the CDR3 is TGTGCCAGCAGTTCCTCTTGGGGGAGGGCAAAGGGTGAGCAGTACTTC. It translates to CASSSSWGRAKGEQYF.